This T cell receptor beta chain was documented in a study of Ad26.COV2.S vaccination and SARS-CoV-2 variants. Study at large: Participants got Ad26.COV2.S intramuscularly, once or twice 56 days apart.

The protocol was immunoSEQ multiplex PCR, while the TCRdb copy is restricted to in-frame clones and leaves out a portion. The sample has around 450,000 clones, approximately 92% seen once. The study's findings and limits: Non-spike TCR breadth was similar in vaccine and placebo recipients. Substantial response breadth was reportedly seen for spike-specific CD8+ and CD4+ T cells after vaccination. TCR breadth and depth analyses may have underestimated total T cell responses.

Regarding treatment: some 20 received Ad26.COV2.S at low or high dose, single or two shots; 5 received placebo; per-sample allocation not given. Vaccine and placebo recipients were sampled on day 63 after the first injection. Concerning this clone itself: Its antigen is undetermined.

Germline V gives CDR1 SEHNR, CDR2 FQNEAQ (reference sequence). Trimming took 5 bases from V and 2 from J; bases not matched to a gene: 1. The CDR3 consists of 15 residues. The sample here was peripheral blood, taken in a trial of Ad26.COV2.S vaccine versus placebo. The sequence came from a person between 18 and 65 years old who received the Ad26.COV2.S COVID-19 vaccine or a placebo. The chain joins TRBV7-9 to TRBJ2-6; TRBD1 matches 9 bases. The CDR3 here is CASSTGGTGANVLTF. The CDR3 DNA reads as TGTGCCAGCAGCACAGGGGGCACTGGGGCCAACGTCCTGACTTTC.